Shown below are 31 T cell receptor beta chains from a single sample sequenced in a study of T cells in Graves' hyperthyroidism and ophthalmopathy (dated by TCRdb to the late 2010s). Library prep was done by multiplex PCR. Sequencer: Illumina HiSeq 2000. Amplification of TCR beta CDR3 regions was carried out from RNA transcripts. For the first round of RT-PCR on the TCR CDR3, the HTBI primer set was used together with the Qiagen OneStep RT-PCR kit. TCRdb trimmed the raw reads at Q25, called clones with MiXCR and kept productive beta chains. Under each unique CDR3 protein, matching rows form one entry showing the most common genes and DNA. This sample gives approximately 400,000 distinct CDR3 sequences in total; around a sixth of them show up just once. 35% to 50% of the sample is held by the ten biggest clonotypes. Specimen: blood. The receptors were sampled from a man younger than 35 with Graves' ophthalmopathy.

In this sample, this clonotype turned up many times. V gene TRBV10-3 combines with J gene TRBJ1-1, with TRBD1 matching 7 bases. Germline V lookup: CDR1 ENHRY, CDR2 SYGVKD. Trimming cost V 4 bases and J 5 bases; bases outside gene matches: 10. The CDR3 totals 15 residues. CDR3 sequence (DNA): TGTGCCATCAGTGTTGAAGGGGGCAGTGGGACTGAAGCTTTCTTT. Translating gives CAISVEGGSGTEAFF.

The gene calls are TRBV7-2 and TRBJ2-1, with 9 bases that match TRBD2. V lost 5 bases to trimming and J lost 7 bases; unmatched junction nucleotides: 9. Per germline, CDR1 SGHTA and CDR2 FQGNSA. The CDR3 consists of 15 residues. CDR3 region: CASSPGGGGENEQFF. In nucleotides, the CDR3 is TGTGCCAGCAGCCCGGGCGGGGGGGGGGAAAATGAGCAGTTCTTC.

This clonotype was recorded a few times. The chain uses TRBV4-1 and TRBJ1-6, with D unclear. V shed 5 bases and J shed 6 bases, with 17 bases lying between them. Germline CDR1 reads MGHRA; CDR2 reads YSYEKL. CDR3 length equals 16 residues. This CDR3 is CASSYPQAGLNSPLHF. The CDR3 DNA reads TGCGCCAGCAGCTACCCTCAGGCTGGGCTTAATTCACCCCTCCACTTT.

There are many counts of this clonotype. V usage is TRBV7-9 and J usage is TRBJ2-7; TRBD2 agrees at 10 bases. Germline CDR1 is SEHNR and CDR2 is FQNEAQ (reference sequence). CDR3 length: 16 residues. The V and J ends lost 6 bases and 0 bases, in that order; junction bases with no gene match: 8. The CDR3 DNA sequence: TGTGCCAGCAGTCGGGACTCTAGCGGGGGCTCCTACGAGCAGTACTTC. Translation gives CASSRDSSGGSYEQYF.

The rearrangement uses TRBV6-1 and TRBJ2-6; D is unclear. The V end lost 7 bases, the J end lost 0 bases, and 10 bases lay between the germline ends. Germline V gene data show CDR1 as MNHNS and CDR2 as SASEGT. The CDR3 runs 15 residues. The CDR3 here is CASTLLYSGANVLTF. CDR3 in DNA: TGTGCCAGCACTTTGCTTTACTCTGGGGCCAACGTCCTGACTTTC.

This sequence joins TRBV12-3 or TRBV12-4 and TRBJ2-5; 9 bases match TRBD2. V gave up 7 bases and J gave up 1 base; unmatched junction bases: 7. The CDR3 is 15 residues long. CDR3 protein: CASIRSGGPQETQYF. The CDR3 coding sequence is TGTGCCAGCATCCGAAGCGGGGGGCCCCAAGAGACCCAGTACTTC.

The sample holds many counts of this clonotype. This chain uses TRBV20-1 with TRBJ1-1; D call uncertain. This CDR3 is built from 14 residues. Between the trimmed V and J ends, which lost 8 bases and 0 bases, there was a span of 16 bases. The germline V gene has CDR1 DFQATT and CDR2 SNEGSKA (reference sequence). CDR3 protein: CSPSTATVNTEAFF. The CDR3 coding sequence is TGCAGTCCGTCCACGGCCACGGTGAACACTGAAGCTTTCTTT.

This clonotype has a count of ten or more. The genes are TRBV5-6 and TRBJ2-1; perhaps TRBD1 as D (6 bases). The V gene's germline CDR1 is SGHDT and CDR2 YYEEEE. The CDR3 totals 15 residues. Trimming shortened V by 1 base and J by 7 bases, and 15 bases separated the two germline ends. CDR3 residues: CASSLLAGVNNEQFF. DNA of the CDR3: TGTGCCAGCAGCTTGTTGGCAGGGGTTAATAATGAGCAGTTCTTC.

This chain joins TRBV5-6 and TRBJ1-5; tentative D call: TRBD1 (5 bases). The germline CDR1 and CDR2 sequences are SGHDT and YYEEEE. The CDR3 spans 14 residues. V was clipped by 0 bases and J by 4 bases, with 8 bases between them. CDR3: CASSLAGANQPQHF. CDR3 DNA: TGTGCCAGCAGCTTGGCTGGGGCAAATCAGCCCCAGCATTTT.

This clonotype has a handful of counts. The chain has TRBV6-6 and TRBJ2-3; 10 bases are shared with TRBD1. This CDR3 is 16 amino acids long. The V gene's germline CDR1 is MNHNY and CDR2 SVGAGI (reference sequence). V dropped 0 bases and J dropped 4; count of bases not matched to a gene: 4. CDR3 protein: CASSYSRGTGADTQYF. CDR3 in DNA: TGTGCCAGCAGTTACTCCCGCGGGACAGGGGCAGATACGCAGTATTTT.

This clonotype was seen repeatedly, ten times or more. The chain combines TRBV2 with TRBJ1-4; 9 positions agree with TRBD1. Germline loops: CDR1 SNHLY, CDR2 FYNNEI. V was clipped by 11 bases and J by 6 bases; unmatched bases: 7. CDR3 size: 13 residues. For the CDR3, the DNA is TGTGCCGGCCACAGGACAGGGGATGAAAAACTGTTTTTT. Translated, it gives CAGHRTGDEKLFF.

This clonotype was counted a few times. This rearrangement joins TRBV10-3 to TRBJ1-4; possible D gene TRBD1, 6 bases. Looked up from germline, CDR1 is ENHRY and CDR2 is SYGVKD. V dropped 10 bases and J dropped 7 bases, with 19 bases sitting between them. The CDR3 spans 14 residues. CDR3 sequence: CATRTGQLFEKLFF. For the CDR3, the DNA is TGTGCCACCCGTACCGGACAGCTATTTGAAAAACTGTTTTTT.

This clonotype has at least ten counts. The J gene is TRBJ1-3, the V gene TRBV5-1; possible D gene TRBD1, 5 bases. The V and J ends lost 4 bases and 0 bases respectively, with 11 bases between them. Germline loops: CDR1 SGHRS, CDR2 YFSETQ. The CDR3 consists of 15 residues. The CDR3 nucleotides are TGCGCCAGCAGCGTAGACAGAACCTCTGGAAACACCATATATTTT. This gives the protein CASSVDRTSGNTIYF.

This clonotype was detected only a few times. The chain has TRBV18 and TRBJ1-4; D is possibly TRBD1 (5 bases). Trimming pared 4 bases from V and 0 bases from J, leaving 9 bases between. The germline V gene encodes CDR1 KGHSH and CDR2 LQKENI. This CDR3 comprises 15 residues. The CDR3 protein is CASSRRTSTNEKLFF. The CDR3 DNA reads as TGTGCCAGCTCACGCCGGACATCAACTAATGAAAAACTGTTTTTT.

As to this clonotype: This may come from a read error, since a much larger clone is one base off. J is TRBJ1-6 and V is TRBV7-8; tentative D call: TRBD1 (6 bases). This CDR3 has 14 residues. Germline V gene lookup returns CDR1 SGHVS and CDR2 FQNEAQ. CDR3: CASSRDRINPPLHF. The CDR3 DNA follows: TGTGCCAGCAGCCGAGACAGGATTAATCCACCCCTCCACTTT.

This clonotype has a single count. The CDR3 DNA is TGTGCCAGCAGCTCTCCCGGGACAGGGCCCCACGAGCAGTACTTC. As protein: CASSSPGTGPHEQYF. The V and J genes are TRBV5-5 and TRBJ2-7; 9 bases match TRBD1. V gave up 3 bases and J gave up 5 bases; unmatched junction bases: 9. CDR3 length: 15 residues. Germline assignment: CDR1 SGHKS and CDR2 YYEKEE (reference sequence).

This clonotype was observed at least ten times. The chain links TRBV20-1 to TRBJ1-5; 11 bases are a match to TRBD1. In germline, CDR1 is DFQATT, CDR2 SNEGSKA (reference sequence). The V and J ends lost 1 base and 2 bases, in that order; junction bases with no gene match: 1. The CDR3 length is 15 residues. The CDR3 reads CSARGTGGGNQPQHF. In DNA form, the CDR3 reads TGCAGTGCTAGAGGGACAGGGGGCGGCAATCAGCCCCAGCATTTT.

The J gene is TRBJ1-6, the V gene TRBV7-6; 7 nucleotides agree with TRBD1. V lost 1 base, J lost 10 bases, and 7 bases stayed unmatched. This CDR3 has 15 residues. CDR1 is SGHVS, CDR2 FNYEAQ, per germline. The CDR3 DNA follows: TGTGCCAGCAGCTTAGGTTACAGGGGTGGCTCACCCCTCCACTTT. This sequence encodes CASSLGYRGGSPLHF.

This clonotype was observed at least ten times. The chain is built from TRBV11-2 and TRBJ2-4; D is unresolved. The CDR3 consists of 13 residues. V was shortened by 5 bases and J by 1 base, with 6 bases between the two germline ends. Germline assignment: CDR1 SGHAT and CDR2 FQNNGV. The CDR3 DNA reads TGTGCCAGCAGCCCGCCCGCCAAAAACATTCAGTACTTC. Its protein product is CASSPPAKNIQYF.

CDR3: CASNTGLEQPQHF. For the CDR3, the DNA is TGTGCCAGTAACACAGGGCTGGAGCAGCCCCAGCATTTT. The chain uses TRBV19 and TRBJ1-5, with D possibly being TRBD1 (6 bases). Germline V gives CDR1 LNHDA, CDR2 SQIVND (reference sequence). The CDR3 spans 13 residues. With 7 bases removed from V and 7 bases from J, the gap between germline ends came to 14 bases.

This clonotype has a handful of counts. The CDR3 is CASSAGTGVRYGYTF. As DNA, the CDR3 is TGTGCCAGTAGTGCCGGGACAGGGGTACGCTATGGCTACACCTTC. The chain uses TRBV19 and TRBJ1-2; 10 nucleotides align to TRBD1. V dropped 5 bases and J dropped 4; count of bases not matched to a gene: 7. Germline lookup yields CDR1 LNHDA and CDR2 SQIVND (reference sequence). This CDR3 is 15 amino acids long. Full variable domain (rest looked up from reference TRBV19 and TRBJ1-2): DGGITQSPKYLFRKEGQNVTLSCEQNLNHDAMYWYRQDPGQGLRLIYYSQIVNDFQKGDIAEGYSVSREKKESFPLTVTSAQKNPTAFYLCASSAGTGVRYGYTFGSGTRLTVV.

This clonotype appeared many times. The V gene is TRBV7-3, the J gene TRBJ1-1; D is possibly TRBD1 (6 bases). V dropped 6 bases and J dropped 7 bases, with 21 bases sitting between them. CDR3 size: 15 residues. Per the germline V gene, CDR1 is SGHTA and CDR2 is FQGTGA. CDR3 nucleotide sequence: TGTGCCAGCAGTCTAAACCTCGCAGGGGTCGGTGAAGCTTTCTTT. This codes for CASSLNLAGVGEAFF. The full variable domain, its missing parts supplied by reference TRBV7-3 and TRBJ1-1, is GAGVSQTPSNKVTEKGKYVELRCDPISGHTALYWYRQSLGQGPEFLIYFQGTGAADDSGLPNDRFFAVRPEGSVSTLKIQRTERGDSAVYLCASSLNLAGVGEAFFGQGTRLTVV.

This clonotype was counted at least ten times. The rearrangement links TRBV28 to TRBJ2-7; 11 positions match TRBD1. From germline, CDR1 is MDHEN and CDR2 SYDVKM. The CDR3 loop spans 14 amino acids. Trimming took 3 bases from V and 5 from J; bases not matched to a gene: 3. DNA for the CDR3: TGTGCCAGCAGTTTCGGGGGACAGGGGGACGAGCAGTACTTC. It yields the protein CASSFGGQGDEQYF.

This clonotype showed up many times. CDR3 residues: CASSVDSGGAVDTQYF. The CDR3 DNA follows: TGTGCCAGCAGCGTAGATAGCGGGGGGGCCGTAGATACGCAGTATTTT. The rearrangement joins TRBV9 to TRBJ2-3, with TRBD2 matching over 11 bases. The junction had 5 bases not matched to a gene; V was cut back by 0 bases and J by 5 bases. This CDR3 has 16 residues. CDR1 is SGDLS, CDR2 YYNGEE, per germline.

The table lists this clonotype with many counts. This rearrangement joins TRBV5-1 to TRBJ1-6; 7 bases are a match to TRBD1. This CDR3 contains 15 residues. Trimming took 0 bases from V and 5 from J; bases not matched to a gene: 2. Germline V gene data show CDR1 as SGHRS and CDR2 as YFSETQ. The CDR3 protein is CASSLAGGNNSPLHF. The CDR3 nucleotides are TGCGCCAGCAGCTTGGCAGGGGGAAATAATTCACCCCTCCACTTT.

This clonotype was found many times. This chain joins TRBV6-1 and TRBJ2-3; D unclear. This CDR3 comprises 15 residues. The V end lost 0 bases, the J end lost 2 bases, and 9 bases lay between the germline ends. The germline CDR1 and CDR2 sequences are MNHNS and SASEGT. CDR3 in amino acids: CASSEAPGYTDTQYF. CDR3 sequence (DNA): TGTGCCAGCAGTGAAGCGCCCGGGTACACAGATACGCAGTATTTT.

The chain couples TRBV5-1 to TRBJ2-1; 9 bases match TRBD2. V was clipped by 4 bases and J by 9 bases; unmatched bases: 8. There are 14 residues in the CDR3. In germline, CDR1 is SGHRS, CDR2 YFSETQ. The CDR3 loop is CASSESGTSPEQFF. The DNA for the CDR3 is TGCGCCAGCAGCGAATCCGGGACTAGCCCTGAGCAGTTCTTC.

This clonotype occurred many times. The genes are TRBV11-2 and TRBJ2-1, with D possibly being TRBD1 (6 bases). This CDR3 has 13 amino acids. The germline CDR1 and CDR2 sequences are SGHAT and FQNNGV. Trimming took 4 bases from V and 5 from J, leaving 9 bases between them. The CDR3 bases are TGTGCCAGCAGCTCCTACAGGGACAATGAGCAGTTCTTC. As protein: CASSSYRDNEQFF. Filled out from reference TRBV11-2 and TRBJ2-1, the complete variable domain reads EAGVAQSPRYKIIEKRQSVAFWCNPISGHATLYWYQQILGQGPKLLIQFQNNGVVDDSQLPKDRFSAERLKGVDSTLKIQPAKLEDSAVYLCASSSYRDNEQFFGPGTRLTVL.

This clonotype was picked up many times. This chain connects TRBV12-3 or TRBV12-4 to TRBJ1-1; 8 bases are a match to TRBD1. The CDR3 sequence is 16 residues long. Trimming took 1 base from V and 1 from J; bases not matched to a gene: 5. The CDR3 bases are TGTGCCAGCAGTTTAGGGGGGGGACAGGCGAACACTGAAGCTTTCTTT. This translates into CASSLGGGQANTEAFF.

This clonotype was recorded a few times. V and J are TRBV7-9 and TRBJ2-6; D remains unclear. This CDR3 comprises 16 residues. Germline V CDR1 and CDR2: SEHNR, FQNEAQ (reference sequence). Trimming pared 2 bases from V and 0 bases from J, leaving 8 bases between. The CDR3 loop is CASSLNGNSGANVLTF. For the CDR3, the DNA is TGTGCCAGCAGCTTAAATGGGAACTCTGGGGCCAACGTCCTGACTTTC.

The chain combines TRBV4-2 with TRBJ1-2, with D possibly being TRBD1 (5 bases). CDR1 LGHNA and CDR2 YNFKEQ come from the germline V gene. CDR3 size: 15 residues. With 0 bases removed from V and 7 bases from J, the gap between germline ends came to 15 bases. Here the CDR3 DNA reads TGTGCCAGCAGCCAAGAAGCAGGGTTAACGAGTGGCTACACCTTC. This sequence encodes CASSQEAGLTSGYTF.